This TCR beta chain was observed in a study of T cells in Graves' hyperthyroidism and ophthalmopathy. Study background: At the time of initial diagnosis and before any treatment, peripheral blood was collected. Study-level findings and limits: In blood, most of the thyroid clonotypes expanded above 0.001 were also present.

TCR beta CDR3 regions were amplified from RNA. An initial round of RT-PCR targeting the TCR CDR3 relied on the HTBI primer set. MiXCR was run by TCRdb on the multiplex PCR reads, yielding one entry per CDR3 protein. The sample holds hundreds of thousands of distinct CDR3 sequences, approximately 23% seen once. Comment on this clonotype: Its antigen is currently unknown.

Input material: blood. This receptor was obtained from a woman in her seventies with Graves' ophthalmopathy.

DNA for the CDR3: TGTGCCAGCAGCTTAGCAGGGACTAGCGGGTGGAATGAGCAGTTCTTC. It is translated as CASSLAGTSGWNEQFF. The J gene is TRBJ2-1, the V gene TRBV7-9, with 12 nucleotides matching TRBD2. The CDR3 is 16 residues long. Germline lookup yields CDR1 SEHNR and CDR2 FQNEAQ (reference sequence). The J segment lost 7 bases and the V segment lost 0 bases, leaving 4 bases of the junction unmatched.